The 18 T cell receptor beta chains listed next were all sequenced from one sample in a study of T cells in Graves' hyperthyroidism and ophthalmopathy. The investigators amplified TCR beta CDR3 regions from RNA transcripts. First-round RT-PCR targeting the TCR CDR3 was performed with the HTBI primer set. TCRdb ran MiXCR on the multiplex PCR reads and lists one entry per CDR3 protein. The sample consists of some 600,000 distinct CDR3 sequences, roughly 46% of them appearing once. Sequenced sample: peripheral blood or thyroid tissue (not recorded which). The receptors were gathered from a woman aged 18-29 years with Graves' hyperthyroidism.

This clonotype was detected ten times or more. V gene TRBV7-2 combines with J gene TRBJ1-3; the match to TRBD1 covers 7 bases. Losses at the gene ends were 5 bases for V and 0 bases for J; bases not matched to a gene: 7. The CDR3 spans 16 residues. Germline CDR1 is SGHTA and CDR2 is FQGNSA. The CDR3 bases are TGTGCCAGCAGCCAGTGGGGACAGCACTCTGGAAACACCATATATTTT. Residues: CASSQWGQHSGNTIYF.

This chain joins TRBV14 and TRBJ2-3; D is uncertain. CDR3 length: 14 residues. Trimming shortened V by 4 bases and J by 3 bases, and 11 bases separated the two germline ends. CDR1 is SGHDN and CDR2 is FVKESK in the germline V gene. CDR3 in amino acids: CASSPLAWTDTQYF. CDR3 coding DNA: TGTGCCAGCAGCCCACTCGCGTGGACAGATACGCAGTATTTT.

Ten or more counts support this clonotype. The chain couples TRBV5-1 to TRBJ2-7; D remains unclear. The germline V gene encodes CDR1 SGHRS and CDR2 YFSETQ. The CDR3 is 12 residues long. V was cut by 4 bases and J by 7 bases, with 12 bases left in between. The CDR3 DNA sequence: TGCGCCAGCAGCACGACCCGCAGGGAGCAGTACTTC. This codes for CASSTTRREQYF.

This clonotype appeared a few times. CDR3 region: CASSGDRGVTEAFF. Written as DNA, the CDR3 is TGTGCCAGCAGTGGAGACAGGGGAGTAACTGAAGCTTTCTTT. The rearrangement joins TRBV2 to TRBJ1-1, with 8 bases aligning to TRBD1. The germline V gene has CDR1 SNHLY and CDR2 FYNNEI. CDR3 length equals 14 residues. V lost 4 bases, J lost 5 bases, and 6 bases stayed unmatched.

This CDR3 is CASSASRDRGRRYEQYF. The CDR3 DNA follows: TGTGCCAGCAGCGCTTCCCGGGACAGGGGTAGGCGCTACGAGCAGTACTTC. The V gene is TRBV7-9, the J gene TRBJ2-7; TRBD1 matches at 10 bases. The CDR3 is 17 residues long. Germline V gene lookup returns CDR1 SEHNR and CDR2 FQNEAQ (reference sequence). Unmatched junction bases numbered 13, after V lost 5 bases and J lost 3 bases.

The rearrangement links TRBV29-1 to TRBJ1-2, with D possibly TRBD1 on 5 matching bases. This CDR3 comprises 15 residues. Germline lookup yields CDR1 SQVTM and CDR2 ANQGSEA. V was cut by 1 base and J by 6 bases, with 18 bases left in between. CDR3 protein: CSVEVPGGMGDGYTF. The CDR3 DNA sequence: TGCAGCGTTGAAGTCCCTGGAGGGATGGGGGATGGCTACACCTTC.

This clonotype was counted at least ten times. The V and J genes are TRBV2 and TRBJ2-7; TRBD2 is a possible D gene (5 bases). Germline loops: CDR1 SNHLY, CDR2 FYNNEI. Trimming pared 4 bases from V and 1 base from J, leaving 14 bases between. This CDR3 contains 15 residues. The CDR3 loop is CASSAMERVSYEQYF. In DNA form, the CDR3 reads TGTGCCAGCAGTGCCATGGAGAGGGTTTCCTACGAGCAGTACTTC.

In its sample, this clonotype was seen many times. This chain connects TRBV7-9 to TRBJ1-5; D is possibly TRBD1 (6 bases). The CDR3 length is 15 residues. Germline V gene lookup returns CDR1 SEHNR and CDR2 FQNEAQ (reference sequence). V was trimmed by 4 bases and J by 6 bases, leaving 16 bases between them. This CDR3 reads CASSSNRVQGQPQHF. Written as DNA, the CDR3 is TGTGCCAGCAGCTCAAACAGGGTACAGGGTCAGCCCCAGCATTTT.

This chain links TRBV5-1 with TRBJ1-4; D not certain. The CDR3 extends over 14 amino acids. V was cut by 0 bases and J by 5 bases, with 8 bases left in between. The germline V gene encodes CDR1 SGHRS and CDR2 YFSETQ. This chain's CDR3 is CASSLVPANEKLFF. The CDR3, as DNA: TGCGCCAGCAGCTTGGTTCCAGCAAATGAAAAACTGTTTTTT.

As to this clonotype: This may be a read error: a much more frequent sequence differs by one nucleotide. The chain uses TRBV20-1 and TRBJ2-5; TRBD2 is a possible D gene (6 bases). Germline V CDR1 and CDR2: DFQATT, SNEGSKA (reference sequence). The CDR3 is made up of 15 amino acids. The CDR3 DNA sequence: TGCAGTGCTAGAGACGGACTACGTGAACAAGGGACCCAGTACTTC. Translation: CSARDGLREQGTQYF.

This clonotype occurred a few times. The V and J genes are TRBV19 and TRBJ2-7; maybe TRBD2 (6 bases). Germline values: CDR1 LNHDA, CDR2 SQIVND (reference sequence). The CDR3 totals 13 residues. Trimming shortened V by 5 bases and J by 0 bases, and 8 bases separated the two germline ends. Here the CDR3 reads CASSSDYSYEQYF. CDR3 DNA sequence: TGTGCCAGTAGTTCGGACTACTCCTACGAGCAGTACTTC.

This clonotype appeared a few times. V usage is TRBV6-2 or TRBV6-3 and J usage is TRBJ2-5, with D possibly matching TRBD2 (5 bases). The germline V gene has CDR1 MNHEY and CDR2 SVGEGT. With 8 bases removed from V and 4 bases from J, the gap between germline ends came to 20 bases. This CDR3 is 15 amino acids long. CDR3 sequence reads: CASRVRGASLETQYF. In nucleotides, the CDR3 is TGTGCCAGCCGTGTCCGGGGAGCCAGCCTAGAGACCCAGTACTTC.

CDR3 loop: CASSLLPGTGNEKLFF. DNA of the CDR3: TGTGCCAGCAGCTTACTCCCCGGGACAGGGAATGAAAAACTGTTTTTT. This sequence joins TRBV11-3 and TRBJ1-4; 9 nucleotides align to TRBD1. This CDR3 has 16 residues. The V gene end was trimmed by 2 bases and the J gene end by 5 bases; junction bases not matched to a gene: 6. The germline CDR1 and CDR2 sequences are SGHNT and YENEEA.

The chain links TRBV10-3 to TRBJ1-5; 8 positions match TRBD1. Trimming cost V 5 bases and J 0 bases; bases outside gene matches: 9. The CDR3 is 17 amino acids. Germline V gene data show CDR1 as ENHRY and CDR2 as SYGVKD. The CDR3 protein is CAISRGTGHYSNQPQHF. CDR3 in DNA: TGTGCCATCAGTCGCGGGACAGGACATTATAGCAATCAGCCCCAGCATTTT.

The chain uses TRBV11-2 and TRBJ2-5, with TRBD1 as a possible D gene (6 bases). CDR3 length equals 13 residues. Germline V gene data show CDR1 as SGHAT and CDR2 as FQNNGV. The V end lost 5 bases, the J end lost 4 bases, and 11 bases lay between the germline ends. As DNA, the CDR3 is TGTGCCAGCAGCCCGGGACATGTAGAGACCCAGTACTTC. It encodes CASSPGHVETQYF.

This clonotype was counted at least ten times. The rearrangement uses TRBV24-1 and TRBJ1-2; D remains ambiguous. This CDR3 region has 13 residues. V was trimmed by 3 bases and J by 1 base, leaving 5 bases between them. The germline gives CDR1 KGHDR, CDR2 SFDVKD. The CDR3 nucleotides read TGTGCCACCAGTGATCCCCGTAACTATGGCTACACCTTC. Its translation is CATSDPRNYGYTF.

The rearrangement joins TRBV29-1 to TRBJ2-5, with 11 bases identical to TRBD2. This CDR3 has 13 residues. V dropped 8 bases and J dropped 5; count of bases not matched to a gene: 7. The germline CDR1 and CDR2 sequences are SQVTM and ANQGSEA. The CDR3 here is CSCEGLAVETQYF. The CDR3 DNA is TGCAGCTGTGAGGGACTAGCGGTCGAGACCCAGTACTTC.

There are a few counts of this clonotype. This chain links TRBV2 with TRBJ1-5, with D uncertain. Trimming stripped 6 bases from V and 4 bases from J, with 13 bases between. Germline lookup yields CDR1 SNHLY and CDR2 FYNNEI. This CDR3 region has 14 residues. CDR3 region: CASSPRLINQPQHF. The CDR3 DNA reads as TGTGCCAGCAGCCCTAGGCTGATTAATCAGCCCCAGCATTTT. Full variable domain (missing parts from reference TRBV2 and TRBJ1-5): EPEVTQTPSHQVTQMGQEVILRCVPISNHLYFYWYRQILGQKVEFLVSFYNNEISEKSEIFDDQFSVERPDGSNFTLKIRSTKLEDSAMYFCASSPRLINQPQHFGDGTRLSIL.